This passage covers 2 T cell receptor beta chains from one sample sequenced in a study of radiation and T cells in renal cell carcinoma. The time point: blood 2 weeks post-SBRT. The treatment here: 15 Gy SBRT to primary tumor, nephrectomy 4 weeks later. Libraries were prepared by immunoSEQ multiplex PCR; TCRdb keeps only in-frame clonotypes and omits some of them. The repertoire holds tens of thousands of clones, about 80% seen once, with less than 30% in the top ten. Specimen: blood, collected from a patient whose treatment included radiotherapy and nephrectomy. These receptors came from a woman in her 70s with renal cell carcinoma.

J is TRBJ1-1 and V is TRBV7-8, with a weak D call TRBD1 (6 bases). This CDR3 is 17 amino acids long. Trimming left V 4 bases short and J 0 bases short, with 18 bases between. Germline assignment: CDR1 SGHVS and CDR2 FQNEAQ. DNA of the CDR3: TGTGCCAGCAGCTCGAGGATTTTCAGGGGTGTGAACACTGAAGCTTTCTTT. This codes for CASSSRIFRGVNTEAFF.

This clone was recorded a few times. The J gene is TRBJ1-6, the V gene TRBV19; D not certain. The V and J ends lost 3 bases and 4 bases respectively, with 7 bases between them. The CDR3 is 14 amino acids. Germline CDR1 reads LNHDA; CDR2 reads SQIVND (reference sequence). The CDR3: CASSMREYNSPLHF. CDR3 nucleotide sequence: TGTGCCAGTAGTATGCGAGAATATAATTCACCCCTCCACTTT.